This TCR beta chain was observed in a study of identical twins. This CDR3 has 19 residues. V shed 3 bases, J shed 0 bases, and the junction held 13 bases outside the gene matches. The V gene's germline CDR1 is KGHSH and CDR2 LQKENI. TCRdb processed the 5' RACE reads anew with MiXCR; each CDR3 protein has one entry. The sample carries about 220,000 distinct CDR3 sequences, roughly 9.4% recorded once. The sample taken for sequencing was memory (CD45RO+) T cells sorted from blood. This chain joins TRBV18 and TRBJ2-1; 8 bases are shared with TRBD2. This clonotype was obtained from a woman aged 18-29 years in good health. This chain's CDR3 is CASSPGRGATTSSYNEQFF. The CDR3 bases are TGTGCCAGCTCACCGGGGCGGGGGGCCACTACGAGCTCCTACAATGAGCAGTTCTTC.